This T cell receptor (beta chain) was sequenced during a study of blood T cell repertoires in COVID-19 (dated by TCRdb to 2020 to 2022). Background for the entire study: The collaborator samples originated in the United States, Italy and Spain and spanned the acute and convalescent phases of COVID-19. Samples came from the ongoing ImmuneRACE study (first 160 participants) plus 1,254 subjects from 6 global collaborators. The prospective study material was composed of cDNA or gDNA derived from T cells, B-cell-depleted T cells, or PBMCs. Sample metadata almost always included a de-identified subject ID, COVID-19 status, age in years and sex. A freely available public database, intended as a resource for researchers studying the immune response to SARS-CoV-2, is where the repertoires were released. Where available, HLA class I and class II types were taken from metadata supplied by the sample provider and were not determined by assay-based typing. The dataset comprised deeply sampled blood TCRbeta repertoires from subjects exposed to, actively infected with, or recovered from COVID-19.

Whole blood was collected in K2EDTA tubes by collaborating institutions according to the institutions' own protocols. For TCRbeta analysis, collaborator samples were shipped as frozen whole blood, as isolated PBMCs, or as DNA extracted from either sample type. Details on this clone: Its target antigen remains unknown. No base-level quality is on record; no much larger clone is a single base apart.

General study outcomes and caveats: Clinical and demographic metadata were provided uncurated, with the amount varying by source and participant.

TCRbeta CDR3 regions were amplified from genomic DNA by means of the immunoSEQ Assay, a bias-controlled multiplex PCR. Turning to the authors' computational methods: Within the assay, amplification of reference gene primers was used to estimate how many nucleated cells each sample contained. To quantify the absolute abundance of each unique TCRbeta CDR3 rearrangement, sequence reads were collapsed and filtered. For each sample, productive Simpson clonality was calculated as the square root of Simpson's diversity index over productive rearrangements. Here the immuneACCESS table is served through TCRdb, limited to in-frame sequences with V and J called. Missing clones are a known gap in these copies; in checked studies unresolved V genes cover under half, and the rest lacks a known reason. V and J calls and clone size are those listed in that table; D and trimming were worked out from the DNA. The sample table holds 110,000 to 150,000 clones, of which about 87% were seen once. The biggest ten clones account for 40% to 55% of the sample.

V is trimmed back by 5 bases and J by 7 bases, and the junction contains 5 bases that no gene match accounts for. Reading the germline V gene gives CDR1 SGHAT and CDR2 FQNNGV. The CDR3 runs 13 residues from the cysteine to the phenylalanine. Kept here is only the CDR3 DNA, which spans 39 bases and is read in frame from base 1. Sequenced sample: peripheral blood. The chain is made from TRBV11-2 and TRBJ1-1, with 9 central nucleotides matching TRBD1. The clonotype originates from a human donor in a cohort sampled during active COVID-19. This receptor has the CDR3 CASSPDRGREAFF. In nucleotides, the sequence is TGTGCCAGCAGCCCGGACAGGGGCCGTGAAGCTTTCTTT.